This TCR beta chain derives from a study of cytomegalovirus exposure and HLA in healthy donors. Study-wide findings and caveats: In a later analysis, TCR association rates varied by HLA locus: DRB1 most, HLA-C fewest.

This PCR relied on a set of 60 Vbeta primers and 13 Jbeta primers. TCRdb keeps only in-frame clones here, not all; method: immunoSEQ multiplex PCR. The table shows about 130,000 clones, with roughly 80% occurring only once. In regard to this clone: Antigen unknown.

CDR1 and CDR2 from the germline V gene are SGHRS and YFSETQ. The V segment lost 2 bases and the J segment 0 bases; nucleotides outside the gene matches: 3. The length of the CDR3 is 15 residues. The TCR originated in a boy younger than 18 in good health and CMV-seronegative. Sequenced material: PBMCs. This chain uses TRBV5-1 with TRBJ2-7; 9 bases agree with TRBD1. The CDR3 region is CASSLQGADSYEQYF. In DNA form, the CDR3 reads TGCGCCAGCAGCTTACAGGGGGCCGACTCCTACGAGCAGTACTTC.